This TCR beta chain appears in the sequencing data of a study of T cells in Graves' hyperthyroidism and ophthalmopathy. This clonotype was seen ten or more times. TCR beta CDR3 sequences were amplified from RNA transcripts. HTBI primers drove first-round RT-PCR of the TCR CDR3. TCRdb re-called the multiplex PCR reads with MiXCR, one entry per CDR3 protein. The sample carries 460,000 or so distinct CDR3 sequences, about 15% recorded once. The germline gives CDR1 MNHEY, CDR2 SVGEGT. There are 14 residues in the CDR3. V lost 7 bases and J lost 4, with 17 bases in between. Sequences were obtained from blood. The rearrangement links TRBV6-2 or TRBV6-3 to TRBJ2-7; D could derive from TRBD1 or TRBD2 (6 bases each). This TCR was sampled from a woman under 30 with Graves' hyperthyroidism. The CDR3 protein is CASTGGLAQYEQYF. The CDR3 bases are TGTGCCAGCACTGGGGGGCTAGCCCAATACGAGCAGTACTTC.